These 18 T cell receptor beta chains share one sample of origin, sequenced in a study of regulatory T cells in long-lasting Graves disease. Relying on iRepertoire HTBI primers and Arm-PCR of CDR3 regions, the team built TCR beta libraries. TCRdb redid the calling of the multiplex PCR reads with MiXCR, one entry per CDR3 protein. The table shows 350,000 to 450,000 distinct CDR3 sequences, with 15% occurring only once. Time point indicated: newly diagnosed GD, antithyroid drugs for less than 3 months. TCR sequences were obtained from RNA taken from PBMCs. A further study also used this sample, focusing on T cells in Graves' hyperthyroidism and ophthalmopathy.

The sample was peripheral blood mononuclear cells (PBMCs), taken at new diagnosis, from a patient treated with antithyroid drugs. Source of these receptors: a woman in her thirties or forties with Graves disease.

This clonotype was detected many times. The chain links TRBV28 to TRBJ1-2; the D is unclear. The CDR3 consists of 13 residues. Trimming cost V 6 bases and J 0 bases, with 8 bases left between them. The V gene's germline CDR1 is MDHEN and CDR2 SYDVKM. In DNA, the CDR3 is TGTGCCAGCAGCCTCAGCGCTAACTATGGCTACACCTTC. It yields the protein CASSLSANYGYTF.

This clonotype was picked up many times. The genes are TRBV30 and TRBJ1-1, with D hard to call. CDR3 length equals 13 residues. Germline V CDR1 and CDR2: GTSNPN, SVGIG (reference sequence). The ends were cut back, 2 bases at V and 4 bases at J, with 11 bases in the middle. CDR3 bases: TGTGCCTGGAGTTATTCCGGCCGCACTGAAGCTTTCTTT. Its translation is CAWSYSGRTEAFF.

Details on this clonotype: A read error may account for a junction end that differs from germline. CDR3 region: CATSLFLQRNEKLFF. CDR3 nucleotide sequence: TGTGCCACCAGTTTATTCTTACAGCGTAATGAGAAACTGTTTTTT. The chain combines TRBV28 with TRBJ1-4; D remains unclear. Germline V gene data show CDR1 as MDHEN and CDR2 as SYDVKM. This CDR3 is built from 15 residues. Complete variable domain (other parts from reference TRBV28 and TRBJ1-4): DVKVTQSSRYLVKRTGEKVFLECVQDMDHENMFWYRQDPGLGLRLIYFSYDVKMKEKGDIPEGYSVSREKKERFSLILESASTNQTSMYLCATSLFLQRNEKLFFGSGTQLSVL.

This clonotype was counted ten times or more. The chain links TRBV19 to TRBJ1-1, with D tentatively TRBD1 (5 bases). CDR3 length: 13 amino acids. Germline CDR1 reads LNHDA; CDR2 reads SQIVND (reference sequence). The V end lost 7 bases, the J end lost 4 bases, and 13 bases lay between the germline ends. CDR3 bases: TGTGCCAGTAACACCCCAGGGATCACTGAAGCTTTCTTT. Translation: CASNTPGITEAFF.

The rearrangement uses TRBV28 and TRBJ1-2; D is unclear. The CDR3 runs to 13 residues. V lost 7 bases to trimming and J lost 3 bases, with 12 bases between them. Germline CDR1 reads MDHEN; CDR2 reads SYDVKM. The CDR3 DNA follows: TGTGCCAGCACCCAGGAGCCAGACTATGGCTACACCTTC. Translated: CASTQEPDYGYTF.

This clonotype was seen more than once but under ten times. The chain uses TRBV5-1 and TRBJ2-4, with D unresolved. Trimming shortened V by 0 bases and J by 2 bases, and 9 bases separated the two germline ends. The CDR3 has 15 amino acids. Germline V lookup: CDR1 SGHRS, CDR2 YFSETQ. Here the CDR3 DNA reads TGCGCCAGCAGCTTGGAGGTGCCTCCCAAAAACATTCAGTACTTC. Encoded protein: CASSLEVPPKNIQYF.

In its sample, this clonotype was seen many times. CDR3 loop: CAIRGQIDNSPLHF. CDR3 nucleotides: TGTGCCATCAGGGGACAGATCGATAATTCACCCCTCCACTTT. The J gene is TRBJ1-6, the V gene TRBV10-3; 7 bases align to TRBD1. The CDR3 length is 14 residues. V shed 6 bases and J 5 bases; nucleotides not matched to a gene: 4. Germline V gives CDR1 ENHRY, CDR2 SYGVKD.

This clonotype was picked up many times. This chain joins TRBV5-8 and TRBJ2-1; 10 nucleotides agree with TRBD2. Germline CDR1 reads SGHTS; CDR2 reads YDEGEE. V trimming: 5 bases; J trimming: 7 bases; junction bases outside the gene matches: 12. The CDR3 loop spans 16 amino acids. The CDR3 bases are TGTGCCAGCAGGGGCGTATTGGGACTAGCGCCTAATGAGCAGTTCTTC. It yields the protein CASRGVLGLAPNEQFF.

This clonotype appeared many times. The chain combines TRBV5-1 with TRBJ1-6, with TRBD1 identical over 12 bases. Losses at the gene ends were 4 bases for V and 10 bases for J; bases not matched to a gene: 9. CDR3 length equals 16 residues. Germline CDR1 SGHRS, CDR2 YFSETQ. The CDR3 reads CASSVGTGGIESPLHF. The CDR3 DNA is TGCGCCAGCAGCGTCGGGACAGGGGGCATCGAATCACCCCTCCACTTT.

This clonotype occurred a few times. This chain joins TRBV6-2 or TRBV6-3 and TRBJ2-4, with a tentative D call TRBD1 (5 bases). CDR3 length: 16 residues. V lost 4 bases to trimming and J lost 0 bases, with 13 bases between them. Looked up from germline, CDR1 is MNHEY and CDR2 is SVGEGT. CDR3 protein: CASSWTPDRAKNIQYF. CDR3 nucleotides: TGTGCCAGCAGTTGGACCCCCGACAGAGCCAAAAACATTCAGTACTTC.

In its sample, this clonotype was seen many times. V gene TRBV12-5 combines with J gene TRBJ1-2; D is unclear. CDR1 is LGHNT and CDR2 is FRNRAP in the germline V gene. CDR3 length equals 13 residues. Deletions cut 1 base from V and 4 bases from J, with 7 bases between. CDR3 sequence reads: CASGLGVGYGYTF. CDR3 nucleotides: TGTGCTAGTGGTTTGGGGGTAGGCTATGGCTACACCTTC.

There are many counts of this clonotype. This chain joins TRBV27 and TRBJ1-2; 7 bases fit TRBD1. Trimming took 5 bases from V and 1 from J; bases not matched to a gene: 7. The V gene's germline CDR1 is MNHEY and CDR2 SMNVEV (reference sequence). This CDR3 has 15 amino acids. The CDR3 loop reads CASSGRDRLNYGYTF. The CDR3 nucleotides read TGTGCCAGCAGTGGGCGGGACAGACTTAACTATGGCTACACCTTC.

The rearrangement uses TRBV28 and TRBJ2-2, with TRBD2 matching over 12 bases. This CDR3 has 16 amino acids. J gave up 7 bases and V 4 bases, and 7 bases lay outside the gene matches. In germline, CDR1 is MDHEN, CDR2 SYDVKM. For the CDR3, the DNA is TGTGCCAGCAGTTCTCTAGCGGGAGGGCCCGTCGGGGAGCTGTTTTTT. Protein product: CASSSLAGGPVGELFF. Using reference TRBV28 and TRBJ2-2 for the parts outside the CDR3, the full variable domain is DVKVTQSSRYLVKRTGEKVFLECVQDMDHENMFWYRQDPGLGLRLIYFSYDVKMKEKGDIPEGYSVSREKKERFSLILESASTNQTSMYLCASSSLAGGPVGELFFGEGSRLTVL.

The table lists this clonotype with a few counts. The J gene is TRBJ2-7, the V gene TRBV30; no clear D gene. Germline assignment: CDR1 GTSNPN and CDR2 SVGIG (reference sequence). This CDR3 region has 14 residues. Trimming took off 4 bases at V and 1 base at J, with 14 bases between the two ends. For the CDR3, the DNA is TGTGCCTGGACTCCACCGGGCCTATCCTACGAGCAGTACTTC. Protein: CAWTPPGLSYEQYF.

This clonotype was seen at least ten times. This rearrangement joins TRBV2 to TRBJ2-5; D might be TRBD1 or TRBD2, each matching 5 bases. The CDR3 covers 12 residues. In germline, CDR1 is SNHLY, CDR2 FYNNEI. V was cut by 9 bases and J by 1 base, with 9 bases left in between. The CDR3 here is CASGTRQETQYF. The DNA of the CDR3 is TGTGCCAGTGGGACCCGCCAAGAGACCCAGTACTTC.

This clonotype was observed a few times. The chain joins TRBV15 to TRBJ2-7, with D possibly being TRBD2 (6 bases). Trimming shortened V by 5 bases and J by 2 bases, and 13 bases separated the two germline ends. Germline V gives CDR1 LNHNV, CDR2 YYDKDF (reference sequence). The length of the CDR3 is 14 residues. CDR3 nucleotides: TGTGCCACCAGCCTCGACGGGGGTACCTACGAGCAGTACTTC. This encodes CATSLDGGTYEQYF.

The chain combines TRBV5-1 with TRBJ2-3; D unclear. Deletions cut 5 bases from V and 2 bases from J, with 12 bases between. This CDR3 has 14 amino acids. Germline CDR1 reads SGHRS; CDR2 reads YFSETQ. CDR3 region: CASRVGGDTDTQYF. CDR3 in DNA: TGCGCCAGCAGGGTAGGCGGAGACACAGATACGCAGTATTTT.

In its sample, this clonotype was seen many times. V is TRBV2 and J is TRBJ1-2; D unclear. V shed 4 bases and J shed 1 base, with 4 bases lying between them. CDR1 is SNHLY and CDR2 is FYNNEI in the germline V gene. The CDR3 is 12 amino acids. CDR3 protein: CASSGVNYGYTF. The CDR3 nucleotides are TGTGCCAGCAGTGGGGTTAACTATGGCTACACCTTC.